This entry is about one T cell receptor (beta chain). TCRdb re-called the 5' RACE reads with MiXCR, one entry per CDR3 protein. The sample has 110,000 or so distinct CDR3 sequences, around 20% seen once. Before extraction, the whole blood was not fractionated, and total RNA was taken from it. The data originate from a study of human T cells and chemical hapten exposure. The CDR3 is made up of 15 amino acids. V gave up 4 bases and J gave up 3 bases, with 16 bases separating them. Germline V gene sequence: CDR1 SEHNR, CDR2 FQNEAQ (reference sequence). This sequence originates from a human donor in good health. V and J are TRBV7-9 and TRBJ2-7; D remains unclear. DNA of the CDR3: TGTGCCAGCAGCTCTCCTACCCTTATGAGCTACGAGCAGTACTTC. It is translated as CASSSPTLMSYEQYF. Looking up the rest from reference TRBV7-9 and TRBJ2-7 gives the full variable domain: DTGVSQNPRHKITKRGQNVTFRCDPISEHNRLYWYRQTLGQGPEFLTYFQNEAQLEKSRLLSDRFSAERPKGSFSTLEIQRTEQGDSAMYLCASSSPTLMSYEQYFGPGTRLTVT.